These 6 T cell receptor beta chains share one sample of origin, sequenced in a study of vaccination effects on CD4 cells after COVID-19. Some clones are missing from TCRdb's copy, which holds only in-frame ones; the method was immunoSEQ multiplex PCR. The sample records about 22,000 clones, roughly 72% being singletons. Before any sequencing was done, the ViraFEST assay used viral peptide pools to expand antigen-specific CD4+ T cells. When ten to eleven days of culture had elapsed, CD4+ T cells were isolated. Participants each got two BNT162b2 or mRNA-1273 vaccine doses. What these receptors recognize is not known. The source material was CD4+ T cells from PBMCs cultured with HCoV-NL63 spike peptides, sampled after COVID-19 vaccination. The receptors were gathered from a human donor who received a COVID-19 vaccine.

The chain has TRBV14 and TRBJ2-5; 8 bases match TRBD2. Germline V gene lookup returns CDR1 SGHDN and CDR2 FVKESK. V lost 0 bases and J lost 4; bases outside the gene matches: 10. The CDR3 runs to 17 residues. The CDR3: CASSQDIRRGDPETQYF. DNA for the CDR3: TGTGCCAGCAGCCAAGATATTCGGCGGGGGGACCCAGAGACCCAGTACTTC.

In this sample, this clone turned up once. The chain uses TRBV29-1 and TRBJ2-1, with D unresolved. The CDR3 sequence is 13 residues long. V lost 5 bases and J 5 bases, leaving 13 bases between the germline ends. The germline gives CDR1 SQVTM, CDR2 ANQGSEA. The CDR3, as DNA: TGCAGCGTTAAAAAGTCCCCAGACAATGAGCAGTTCTTC. This gives the protein CSVKKSPDNEQFF.

As regards this clone: One end of the junction varies from germline; a read error may be responsible. CDR3 in amino acids: CASSWGTGVNIF. In nucleotides, the CDR3 is TGTGCCAGCAGCTGGGGGACAGGGGTTAACATCTTC. This sequence joins TRBV5-6 and TRBJ2-7; 10 nucleotides align to TRBD1. Germline CDR1 is SGHDT and CDR2 is YYEEEE. This CDR3 spans 12 amino acids.

The chain is built from TRBV21-1 and TRBJ1-5; the D call of TRBD1 is as the table states it, not checked on the DNA. TRBV21-1 is tagged as a pseudogene. The length of the CDR3 is 21 residues. In DNA form, the CDR3 reads TGTGCCAGCAGCAAAGACAGGGGAGGATCCCCGGCCCCTATTAGCAATCAGCCCCAGCATTTT. Translating gives CASSKDRGGSPAPISNQPQHF.

The chain carries TRBV24-1 and TRBJ2-3, with 8 bases aligning to TRBD1. Germline lookup yields CDR1 KGHDR and CDR2 SFDVKD. This CDR3 has 15 residues. Trimming removed 7 bases from V and 0 bases from J; junction bases left unmatched: 5. The CDR3: CATRGQGASTDTQYF. DNA of the CDR3: TGTGCCACCAGAGGACAGGGAGCTAGCACAGATACGCAGTATTTT.

The J gene is TRBJ2-7, the V gene TRBV18; D is possibly TRBD1 or TRBD2 (6 bases each). The CDR3 covers 15 residues. Germline assignment: CDR1 KGHSH and CDR2 LQKENI. The germline V and J ends were trimmed by 4 bases and 7 bases, with 20 bases remaining between them. CDR3 amino acids: CASSQGDSALWEQYF. Here the CDR3 DNA reads TGTGCCAGCTCACAGGGGGACTCAGCCCTGTGGGAGCAGTACTTC.